This T cell receptor (beta chain) was sequenced for a study of T-cell reconstitution after alpha-beta-depleted transplantation in children (dated by TCRdb to 2015 to 2016). At the level of the whole study: Using TCR repertoire profiling, the study followed T-cell immune reconstitution in a quantitative way in children after TCRalphabeta/CD19-depleted allogeneic hematopoietic cell transplantation.

Reading the label with the study, this specimen's treatment or condition is: allogeneic hematopoietic cell transplantation with graft depleted of TCRalphabeta T cells and CD19 B cells. Transplant recipients were children who received TCRalphabeta/CD19-depleted allogeneic hematopoietic cell grafts. The receptor library was made with PCR. Sequencing used an Illumina HiSeq 2500. TCR library preparation used molecular barcoding, with unique molecular identifiers applied to normalize quantification of the TCRbeta repertoire. Using fastp at Q25 and MiXCR, TCRdb reprocessed the public reads and kept productive beta chains. Each CDR3 protein gets just one entry, which takes the most common genes and DNA from the rows behind it. This sample holds roughly 420,000 distinct CDR3 sequences; about 16% were observed only once. 25% to 35% of the sample goes to the ten largest clones. What the authors observed across the whole study: Apparently early alphabetaT-cell count recovery about two months after transplant reportedly relied on only several hundred rapidly expanded clones derived from non-depleted graft cells. Over subsequent months, a decline in hyperexpanded clone frequencies was noted, and after one year, T-cell counts and TCRbeta diversity were mostly ascribed to newly produced T cells. The high TCRbeta diversity at day 60 in some patients was ascribed to recipient T cells and intrathymic progenitors that had survived conditioning.

The sample holds a few counts of this clonotype. The specificity of this receptor is unknown. The input lacks base qualities; no much larger clone sits a single base away. The specimen was PBMCs, mostly from graft donor cells, collected 360 days after TCRalphabeta/CD19-depleted stem cell transplant. This TCR derives from a boy less than two years old who had a stem cell transplant for Wiskott-Aldrich syndrome, so the T cells may come from the graft donor.

The CDR3 sequence is CASSAVGTSGRANTGELFF. The sequence in DNA is TGTGCCAGCAGTGCAGTCGGGACTAGCGGGAGGGCGAACACCGGGGAGCTGTTTTTT. The rearrangement joined TRBV9 to TRBJ2-2, and 16 junctional nucleotides match TRBD2. As encoded in the germline V gene, CDR1 is SGDLS while CDR2 is YYNGEE. V lost 5 bases and J lost 0 bases, and the count of bases not matched to a germline gene is 7. From its cysteine to its phenylalanine, the CDR3 spans 19 amino acids. The only DNA kept is the CDR3, 57 bases in frame from the first base.